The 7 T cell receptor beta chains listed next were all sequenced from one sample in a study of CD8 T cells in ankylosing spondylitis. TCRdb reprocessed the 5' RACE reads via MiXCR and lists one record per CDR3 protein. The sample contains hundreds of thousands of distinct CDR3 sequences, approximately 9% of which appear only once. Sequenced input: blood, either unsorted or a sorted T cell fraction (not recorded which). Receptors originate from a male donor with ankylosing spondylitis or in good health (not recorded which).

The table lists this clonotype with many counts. CDR3 region: CASSLGYRENEKLFF. As DNA, the CDR3 is TGCGCCAGCAGCCTTGGGTACAGGGAGAATGAAAAACTGTTTTTT. This chain joins TRBV5-1 and TRBJ1-4, with D maybe TRBD1 (6 bases). V was clipped by 4 bases and J by 5 bases, with 15 bases between them. Germline V gene lookup returns CDR1 SGHRS and CDR2 YFSETQ. The CDR3 is 15 amino acids.

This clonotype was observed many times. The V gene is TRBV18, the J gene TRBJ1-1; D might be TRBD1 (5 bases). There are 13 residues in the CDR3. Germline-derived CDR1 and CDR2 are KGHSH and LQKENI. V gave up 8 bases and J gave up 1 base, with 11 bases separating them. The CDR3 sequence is CASSPGRNTEAFF. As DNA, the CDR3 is TGTGCCAGCAGCCCGGGGCGGAACACTGAAGCTTTCTTT.

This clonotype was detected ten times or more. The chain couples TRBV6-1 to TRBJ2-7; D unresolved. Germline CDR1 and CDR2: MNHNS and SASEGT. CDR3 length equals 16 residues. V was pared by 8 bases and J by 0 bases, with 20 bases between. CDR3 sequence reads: CASQPRQTLSSYEQYF. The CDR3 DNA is TGTGCCAGCCAGCCACGCCAGACGTTAAGCTCCTACGAGCAGTACTTC.

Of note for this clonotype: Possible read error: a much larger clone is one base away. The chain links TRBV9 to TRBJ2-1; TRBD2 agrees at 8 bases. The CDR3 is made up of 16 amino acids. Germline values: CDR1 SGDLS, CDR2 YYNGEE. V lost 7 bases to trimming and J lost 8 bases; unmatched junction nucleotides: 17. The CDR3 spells CASRKDSNGRADEQFF. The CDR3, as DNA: TGTGCCAGCCGAAAAGACTCTAACGGGAGGGCCGATGAGCAGTTCTTC. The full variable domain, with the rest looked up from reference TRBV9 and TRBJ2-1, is DSGVTQTPKHLITATGQRVTLRCSPRSGDLSVYWYQQSLDQGLQFLIQYYNGEERAKGNILERFSAQQFPDLHSELNLSSLELGDSALYFCASRKDSNGRADEQFFGPGTRLTVL.

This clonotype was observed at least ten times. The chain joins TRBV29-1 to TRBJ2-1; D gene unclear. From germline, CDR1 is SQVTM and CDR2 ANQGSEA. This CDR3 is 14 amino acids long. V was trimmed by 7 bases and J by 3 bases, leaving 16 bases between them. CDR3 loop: CSGLDPAGYNEQFF. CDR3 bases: TGCAGCGGGCTTGACCCCGCTGGCTACAATGAGCAGTTCTTC.

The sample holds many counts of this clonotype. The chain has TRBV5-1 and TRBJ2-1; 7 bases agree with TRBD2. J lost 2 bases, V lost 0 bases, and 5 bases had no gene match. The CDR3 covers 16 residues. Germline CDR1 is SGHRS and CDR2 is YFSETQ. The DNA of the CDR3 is TGCGCCAGCAGCTTGGCCGGGGCGGGGGCCTACAATGAGCAGTTCTTC. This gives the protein CASSLAGAGAYNEQFF.

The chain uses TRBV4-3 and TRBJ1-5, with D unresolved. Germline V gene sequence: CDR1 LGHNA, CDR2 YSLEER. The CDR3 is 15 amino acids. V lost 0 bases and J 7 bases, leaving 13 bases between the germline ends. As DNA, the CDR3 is TGCGCCAGCAGCCAAGATACGGGGATTTGGCAGCCCCAGCATTTT. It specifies CASSQDTGIWQPQHF.